This is a list of T cell receptor beta chains from one sample in a study of OX40 agonist ivuxolimab in advanced cancers. Clones were sequenced by immunoSEQ multiplex PCR, and TCRdb holds only the in-frame ones, with some missing. Seen here are roughly 87,000 clones, roughly 93% observed once, and the top ten hold 0.71%. The specimen was CD4+ or CD8+ T cells sorted from blood, collected in a trial of the OX40 agonist ivuxolimab. These receptors were collected from an adult with an advanced solid tumor such as melanoma, head and neck, liver or kidney cancer. Each CDR3 is given with its conserved first and last residue. The D gene is left open where the match is weak.

d_gene: TRBD1; v_gene: TRBV5-6; len: 18; j_gene: TRBJ2-1; CDR3aa: CASSSGTGSPSSYNEQFF; CDR3nt: TGTGCCAGCAGCTCCGGGACAGGGTCCCCCAGCTCCTACAATGAGCAGTTCTTC
d_gene: NA; v_gene: TRBV7-8; len: 13; j_gene: TRBJ1-2; CDR3aa: CASSLAQGYGYTF; CDR3nt: TGTGCCAGCAGCTTAGCACAGGGATATGGCTACACCTTC
d_gene: NA; v_gene: TRBV15; len: 15; j_gene: TRBJ2-7; CDR3aa: CATSRIGTSPYEQYF; CDR3nt: TGTGCCACCAGCAGAATCGGGACATCTCCCTACGAGCAGTACTTC
d_gene: TRBD2; v_gene: TRBV7-2; len: 19; j_gene: TRBJ2-1; CDR3aa: CASSLSGTSGPSSYNEQFF; CDR3nt: TGTGCCAGCAGCTTATCCGGGACTAGCGGACCGAGCTCCTACAATGAGCAGTTCTTC
d_gene: NA; v_gene: TRBV28; len: 13; j_gene: TRBJ1-1; CDR3aa: CASSLVTTGEAFF; CDR3nt: TGTGCCAGCAGTTTAGTGACAACTGGTGAAGCTTTCTTT
d_gene: TRBD1; v_gene: TRBV6-5; len: 13; j_gene: TRBJ2-7; CDR3aa: CASSHGQGYEQYF; CDR3nt: TGTGCCAGCAGTCATGGACAGGGGTACGAGCAGTACTTC
d_gene: TRBD1; v_gene: TRBV28; len: 13; j_gene: TRBJ1-6; CDR3aa: CASNTGENSPLHF; CDR3nt: TGTGCCAGTAATACAGGGGAGAATTCACCCCTCCACTTT
d_gene: TRBD2; v_gene: TRBV9; len: 18; j_gene: TRBJ2-3; CDR3aa: CASSVDGLALGGADTQYF; CDR3nt: TGTGCCAGCAGCGTAGATGGACTAGCCTTGGGGGGGGCAGATACGCAGTATTTT
d_gene: NA; v_gene: TRBV5-4; len: 16; j_gene: TRBJ1-2; CDR3aa: CASSLPGLGISYGYTF; CDR3nt: TGTGCCAGCAGCTTGCCGGGCCTCGGAATTAGCTATGGCTACACCTTC
d_gene: NA; v_gene: TRBV18; len: 11; j_gene: TRBJ2-3; CDR3aa: CASSPGPGQYF; CDR3nt: TGTGCCAGCTCACCGGGCCCGGGGCAGTATTTT
d_gene: NA; v_gene: TRBV5-4; len: 14; j_gene: TRBJ1-1; CDR3aa: CASSAGRENTEAFF; CDR3nt: TGTGCCAGCAGCGCCGGACGGGAGAACACTGAAGCTTTCTTT
d_gene: TRBD1; v_gene: TRBV5-1; len: 16; j_gene: TRBJ1-2; CDR3aa: CASSPGQGLVNYGYTF; CDR3nt: TGCGCCAGCAGCCCGGGACAGGGGCTCGTTAACTATGGCTACACCTTC
d_gene: TRBD1; v_gene: TRBV27; len: 14; j_gene: TRBJ1-2; CDR3aa: CASSYQGGNYGYTF; CDR3nt: TGTGCCAGCAGTTACCAGGGGGGCAACTATGGCTACACCTTC
d_gene: NA; v_gene: TRBV5-4; len: 16; j_gene: TRBJ2-7; CDR3aa: CASSFKSSSVTYEQYF; CDR3nt: TGTGCCAGCAGCTTTAAAAGTAGTAGCGTCACCTACGAGCAGTACTTC
d_gene: NA; v_gene: TRBV2; len: 14; j_gene: TRBJ1-1; CDR3aa: CASSGNGRSTEAFF; CDR3nt: TGTGCCAGCAGTGGTAATGGCAGGAGCACTGAAGCTTTCTTT
d_gene: TRBD1; v_gene: TRBV7-9; len: 15; j_gene: TRBJ1-5; CDR3aa: CASSLGTGNNQPQHF; CDR3nt: TGTGCCAGCAGCTTAGGGACAGGGAACAATCAGCCCCAGCATTTT
d_gene: NA; v_gene: TRBV29-1; len: 13; j_gene: TRBJ1-5; CDR3aa: CSVSEGLNQPQHF; CDR3nt: TGCAGCGTTTCTGAGGGGCTCAATCAGCCCCAGCATTTT
d_gene: NA; v_gene: TRBV14; len: 13; j_gene: TRBJ2-1; CDR3aa: CASSRSVYNEQFF; CDR3nt: TGTGCCAGCAGCCGTTCGGTTTACAATGAGCAGTTCTTC
d_gene: NA; v_gene: TRBV19; len: 12; j_gene: TRBJ1-2; CDR3aa: CASKGTNYGYTF; CDR3nt: TGTGCCAGTAAAGGGACTAACTATGGCTACACCTTC
d_gene: NA; v_gene: TRBV6-5; len: 14; j_gene: TRBJ2-7; CDR3aa: CASSSPGGAYEQYF; CDR3nt: TGTGCCAGCAGTTCCCCGGGGGGCGCCTACGAGCAGTACTTC
d_gene: NA; v_gene: TRBV5-1; len: 15; j_gene: TRBJ2-1; CDR3aa: CASSLQGDSYNEQFF; CDR3nt: TGCGCCAGCAGCTTGCAGGGAGACTCTTACAATGAGCAGTTCTTC
d_gene: NA; v_gene: TRBV4-3; len: 16; j_gene: TRBJ2-7; CDR3aa: CASSQRRTGEGYEQYF; CDR3nt: TGCGCCAGCAGCCAACGACGAACAGGGGAGGGCTACGAGCAGTACTTC
d_gene: TRBD1; v_gene: TRBV28; len: 15; j_gene: TRBJ2-7; CDR3aa: CASSPPGQTFYEQYF; CDR3nt: TGTGCCAGCAGTCCGCCGGGACAGACTTTCTACGAGCAGTACTTC
d_gene: NA; v_gene: TRBV7-2; len: 15; j_gene: TRBJ2-7; CDR3aa: CASSLGSGNPYEQYF; CDR3nt: TGTGCCAGCAGCTTAGGTTCAGGGAACCCCTACGAGCAGTACTTC
d_gene: NA; v_gene: TRBV7-3; len: 14; j_gene: TRBJ1-1; CDR3aa: CASSLEAANTEAFF; CDR3nt: TGTGCCAGCAGCTTAGAGGCAGCAAACACTGAAGCTTTCTTT
d_gene: NA; v_gene: TRBV27; len: 13; j_gene: TRBJ2-3; CDR3aa: CASGLKRTDTQYF; CDR3nt: TGTGCCAGCGGGTTAAAGCGCACAGATACGCAGTATTTT
d_gene: NA; v_gene: TRBV30; len: 16; j_gene: TRBJ1-5; CDR3aa: CAWTPPEVNSNQPQHF; CDR3nt: TGTGCCTGGACCCCCCCCGAGGTCAATAGCAATCAGCCCCAGCATTTT